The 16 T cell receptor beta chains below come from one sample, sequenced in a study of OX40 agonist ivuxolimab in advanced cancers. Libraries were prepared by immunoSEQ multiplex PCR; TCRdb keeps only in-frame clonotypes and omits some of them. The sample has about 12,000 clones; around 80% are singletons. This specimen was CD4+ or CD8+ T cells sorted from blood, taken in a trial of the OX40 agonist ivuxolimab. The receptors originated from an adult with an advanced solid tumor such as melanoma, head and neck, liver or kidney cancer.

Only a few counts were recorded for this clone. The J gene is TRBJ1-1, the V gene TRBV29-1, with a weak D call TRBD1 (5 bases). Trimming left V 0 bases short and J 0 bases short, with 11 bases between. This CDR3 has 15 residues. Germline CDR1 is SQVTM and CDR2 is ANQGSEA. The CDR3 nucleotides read TGCAGCGTTGAAGAGTGGGGCCTATTGAACACTGAAGCTTTCTTT. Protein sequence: CSVEEWGLLNTEAFF.

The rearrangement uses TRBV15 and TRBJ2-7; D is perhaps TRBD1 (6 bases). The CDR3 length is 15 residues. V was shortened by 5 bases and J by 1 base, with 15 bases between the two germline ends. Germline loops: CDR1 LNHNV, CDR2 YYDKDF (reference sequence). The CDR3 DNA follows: TGTGCCACCAGCGTCGCCAGGGGCACATCCTACGAGCAGTACTTC. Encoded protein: CATSVARGTSYEQYF.

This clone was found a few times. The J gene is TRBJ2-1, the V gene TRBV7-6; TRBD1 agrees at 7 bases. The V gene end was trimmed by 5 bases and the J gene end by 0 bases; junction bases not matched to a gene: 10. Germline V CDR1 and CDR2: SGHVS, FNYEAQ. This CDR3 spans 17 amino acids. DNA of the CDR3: TGTGCCAGCAGCGAGGACACAGGGGAAGGCTCCTACAATGAGCAGTTCTTC. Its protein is CASSEDTGEGSYNEQFF.

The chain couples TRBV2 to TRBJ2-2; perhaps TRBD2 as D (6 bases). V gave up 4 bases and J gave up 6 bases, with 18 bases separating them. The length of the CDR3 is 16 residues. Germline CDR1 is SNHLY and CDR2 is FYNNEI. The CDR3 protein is CASSALGRWGSGELFF. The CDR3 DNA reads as TGTGCCAGCAGTGCTTTGGGGAGGTGGGGGTCCGGGGAGCTGTTTTTT.

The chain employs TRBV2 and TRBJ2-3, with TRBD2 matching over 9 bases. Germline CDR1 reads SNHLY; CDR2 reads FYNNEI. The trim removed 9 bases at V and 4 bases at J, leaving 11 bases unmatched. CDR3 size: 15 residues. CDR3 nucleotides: TGTGCCAGTCCATTAGCGGGAGATAGGTCAGATACGCAGTATTTT. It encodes CASPLAGDRSDTQYF.

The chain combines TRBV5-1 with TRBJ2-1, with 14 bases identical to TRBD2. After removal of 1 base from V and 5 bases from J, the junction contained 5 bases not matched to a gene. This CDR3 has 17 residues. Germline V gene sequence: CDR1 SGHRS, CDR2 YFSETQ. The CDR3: CASSLRPGLAGDNEQFF. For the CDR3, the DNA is TGCGCCAGCAGCTTGAGGCCGGGACTAGCGGGAGACAATGAGCAGTTCTTC.

CDR3 residues: CASSVGGTSITDTQYF. In DNA form, the CDR3 reads TGTGCCAGCAGCGTAGGAGGGACTAGTATCACAGATACGCAGTATTTT. The chain employs TRBV9 and TRBJ2-3; TRBD2 agrees at 8 bases. Germline V gene data show CDR1 as SGDLS and CDR2 as YYNGEE. This CDR3 contains 16 residues. The junction had 5 bases not matched to a gene; V was cut back by 0 bases and J by 2 bases.

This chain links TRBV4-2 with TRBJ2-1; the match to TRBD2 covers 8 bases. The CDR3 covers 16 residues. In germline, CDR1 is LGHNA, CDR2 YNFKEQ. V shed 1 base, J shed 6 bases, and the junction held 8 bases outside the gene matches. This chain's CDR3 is CASSQGLAAGVNEQFF. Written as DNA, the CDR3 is TGTGCCAGCAGCCAAGGACTTGCAGCGGGGGTCAATGAGCAGTTCTTC.

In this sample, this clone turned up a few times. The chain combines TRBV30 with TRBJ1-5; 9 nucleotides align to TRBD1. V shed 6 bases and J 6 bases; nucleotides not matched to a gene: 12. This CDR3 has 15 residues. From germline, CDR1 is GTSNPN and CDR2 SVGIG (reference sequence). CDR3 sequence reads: CACTDFDRGSQPQHF. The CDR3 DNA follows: TGTGCCTGCACCGACTTTGACAGGGGGAGTCAGCCCCAGCATTTT.

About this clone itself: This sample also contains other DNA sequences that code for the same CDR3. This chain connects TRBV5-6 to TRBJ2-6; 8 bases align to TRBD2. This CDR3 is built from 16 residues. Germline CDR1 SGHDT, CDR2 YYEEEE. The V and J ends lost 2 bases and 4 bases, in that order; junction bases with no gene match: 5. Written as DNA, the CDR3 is TGTGCCAGCAGCTTAGCGGGAGTTTCAGGGGCCAACGTCCTGACTTTC. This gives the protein CASSLAGVSGANVLTF. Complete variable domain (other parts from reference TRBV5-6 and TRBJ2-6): DAGVTQSPTHLIKTRGQQVTLRCSPKSGHDTVSWYQQALGQGPQFIFQYYEEEERQRGNFPDRFSGHQFPNYSSELNVNALLLGDSALYLCASSLAGVSGANVLTFGAGSRLTVL.

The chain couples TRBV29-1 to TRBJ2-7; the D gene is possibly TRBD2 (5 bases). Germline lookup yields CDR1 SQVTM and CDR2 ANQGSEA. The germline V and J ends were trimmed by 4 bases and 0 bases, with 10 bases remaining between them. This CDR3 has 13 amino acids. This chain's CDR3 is CSVVTGSSYEQYF. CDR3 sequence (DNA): TGCAGCGTTGTAACTGGGAGCTCCTACGAGCAGTACTTC.

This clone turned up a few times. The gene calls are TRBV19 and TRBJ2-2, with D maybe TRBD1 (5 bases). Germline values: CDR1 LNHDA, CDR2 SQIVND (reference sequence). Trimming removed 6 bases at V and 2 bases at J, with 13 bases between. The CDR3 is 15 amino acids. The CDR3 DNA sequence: TGTGCCAGTAGGGACATCAGGGTAAACACCGGGGAGCTGTTTTTT. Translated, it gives CASRDIRVNTGELFF.

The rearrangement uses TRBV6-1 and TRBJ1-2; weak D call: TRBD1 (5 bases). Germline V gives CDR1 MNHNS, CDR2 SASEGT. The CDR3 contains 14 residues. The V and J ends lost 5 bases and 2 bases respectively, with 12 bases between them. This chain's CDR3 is CASSLDQGNYGYTF. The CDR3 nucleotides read TGTGCCAGCAGTCTCGACCAGGGCAACTATGGCTACACCTTC.

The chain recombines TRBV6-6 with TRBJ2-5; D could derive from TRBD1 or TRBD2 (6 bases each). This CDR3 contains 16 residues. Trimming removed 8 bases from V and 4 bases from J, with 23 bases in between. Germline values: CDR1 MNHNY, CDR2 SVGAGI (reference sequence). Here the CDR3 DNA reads TGTGCCAGCGCTTGGCCTAAGGGGGGAGGTACAGAGACCCAGTACTTC. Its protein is CASAWPKGGGTETQYF.

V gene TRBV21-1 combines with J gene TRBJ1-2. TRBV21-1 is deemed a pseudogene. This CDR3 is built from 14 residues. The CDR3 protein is CASSKGARDHGYTF. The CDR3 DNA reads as TGTGCCAGCAGCAAAGGCGCCAGGGACCATGGCTACACCTTC.

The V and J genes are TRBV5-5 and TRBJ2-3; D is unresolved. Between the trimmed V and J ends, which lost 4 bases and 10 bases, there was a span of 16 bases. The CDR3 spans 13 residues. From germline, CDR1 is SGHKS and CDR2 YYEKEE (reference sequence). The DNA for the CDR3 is TGTGCCAGCAGCCAAGACGGAGATCAAGCGCAGTATTTT. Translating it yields CASSQDGDQAQYF.